The 32 T cell receptor beta chains in this list originate from one sample, sequenced in a study of regulatory T cells in long-lasting Graves disease. Time point denoted: newly diagnosed GD, antithyroid drugs for less than 3 months. There was RNA extracted from PBMCs, and the TCR library was made from it. iRepertoire HTBI primers and Arm-PCR of CDR3 regions built TCR beta libraries. Each CDR3 protein gets one entry after TCRdb re-called the multiplex PCR reads with MiXCR. The sample contains 550,000 to 650,000 distinct CDR3 sequences, around 16% of which appear only once. The same sample was also studied in work on T cells in Graves' hyperthyroidism and ophthalmopathy.

Material: peripheral blood mononuclear cells (PBMCs), obtained at new diagnosis, from a patient treated with antithyroid drugs. The receptors were gathered from a young man with Graves disease.

This chain uses TRBV9 with TRBJ2-1; D is ambiguous. V lost 0 bases and J 9 bases, leaving 19 bases between the germline ends. Germline V lookup: CDR1 SGDLS, CDR2 YYNGEE. The length of the CDR3 is 16 residues. For the CDR3, the DNA is TGTGCCAGCAGCGTAGAAAGCGCCCCGTCTTTTGGTGAGCAGTTCTTC. Amino acids: CASSVESAPSFGEQFF.

This clonotype was counted at least ten times. One junction end disagrees with the germline gene, perhaps due to a read error. The chain employs TRBV19 and TRBJ2-3; D is uncertain. CDR1 is LNHDA and CDR2 is SQIVND in the germline V gene (reference sequence). The CDR3 totals 14 residues. The CDR3 bases are TGTGCCTGTAGGCGTTCGGCCTACTCTGATACGCAGTATTTT. It codes for CACRRSAYSDTQYF.

This clonotype was picked up a small number of times. The rearrangement joins TRBV6-1 to TRBJ1-5; the D gene is possibly TRBD1 (5 bases). Germline V CDR1 and CDR2: MNHNS, SASEGT. V shed 6 bases and J shed 7 bases, with 13 bases lying between them. This CDR3 has 13 residues. CDR3 in DNA: TGTGCCAGCAGCGTGCAGGGTAGGCAGCCCCAGCATTTT. It translates to CASSVQGRQPQHF.

This clonotype was seen only a few times. This rearrangement joins TRBV20-1 to TRBJ1-1; D gene uncertain. The CDR3 contains 15 residues. Germline assignment: CDR1 DFQATT and CDR2 SNEGSKA (reference sequence). Trimming left V 0 bases short and J 0 bases short, with 11 bases between. CDR3 sequence: CSARDLQGMNTEAFF. Written as DNA, the CDR3 is TGCAGTGCTAGAGACCTTCAAGGGATGAACACTGAAGCTTTCTTT.

The rearrangement links TRBV5-1 to TRBJ2-7, with D perhaps matching TRBD1 or TRBD2 (6 bases each). V was pared by 4 bases and J by 5 bases, with 22 bases between. The germline V gene has CDR1 SGHRS and CDR2 YFSETQ. This CDR3 contains 16 residues. CDR3 in DNA: TGCGCCAGCAGCCCACCCTCGCGGGACAAAAACCACGAGCAGTACTTC. Translation: CASSPPSRDKNHEQYF. The entire variable domain, with the rest obtained from reference TRBV5-1 and TRBJ2-7, is as follows: KAGVTQTPRYLIKTRGQQVTLSCSPISGHRSVSWYQQTPGQGLQFLFEYFSETQRNKGNFPGRFSGRQFSNSRSEMNVSTLELGDSALYLCASSPPSRDKNHEQYFGPGTRLTVT.

This clonotype was seen at least ten times. The chain employs TRBV12-3 or TRBV12-4 and TRBJ2-1, with a tentative D call TRBD2 (5 bases). CDR3 length: 14 residues. Trimming cost V 5 bases and J 4 bases, with 12 bases left between them. The CDR3 loop is CASSRSGLYNEQFF. The CDR3 bases are TGTGCCAGCAGTCGGAGCGGCCTTTACAATGAGCAGTTCTTC.

This clonotype was picked up a small number of times. The chain links TRBV28 to TRBJ2-7; D may be TRBD2 (5 bases). The CDR3 consists of 14 residues. V was shortened by 7 bases and J by 2 bases, with 15 bases between the two germline ends. The V gene's germline CDR1 is MDHEN and CDR2 SYDVKM. This chain's CDR3 is CASIGKGGPYEQYF. As DNA, the CDR3 is TGTGCCAGCATAGGTAAAGGAGGTCCCTACGAGCAGTACTTC.

This sequence joins TRBV4-2 and TRBJ1-1; 7 bases agree with TRBD1. After removal of 1 base from V and 5 bases from J, the junction contained 4 bases not matched to a gene. CDR1 is LGHNA, CDR2 YNFKEQ, per germline. The CDR3 totals 14 residues. CDR3 DNA: TGTGCCAGCAGCCAAGGGGACAGTGGGACTGAAGCTTTCTTT. Translation gives CASSQGDSGTEAFF.

This clonotype was counted ten times or more. The chain carries TRBV7-9 and TRBJ2-7; no reliable D call. The CDR3 covers 15 residues. The V gene's germline CDR1 is SEHNR and CDR2 FQNEAQ (reference sequence). The V and J ends lost 1 base and 5 bases respectively, with 15 bases between them. The DNA for the CDR3 is TGTGCCAGCAGCTTAGTCACGGCCCAAACTAACGAGCAGTACTTC. Its translation is CASSLVTAQTNEQYF. The full variable domain, rest sourced from reference TRBV7-9 and TRBJ2-7, is DTGVSQNPRHKITKRGQNVTFRCDPISEHNRLYWYRQTLGQGPEFLTYFQNEAQLEKSRLLSDRFSAERPKGSFSTLEIQRTEQGDSAMYLCASSLVTAQTNEQYFGPGTRLTVT.

The V gene is TRBV3-1, the J gene TRBJ2-1, with 7 positions matching TRBD2. The CDR3 runs to 14 residues. Per germline, CDR1 LGHDT and CDR2 YNNKEL (reference sequence). Unmatched junction bases numbered 5, after V lost 4 bases and J lost 5 bases. The CDR3 DNA reads TGTGCCAGCAGCCCCGGACTAGTTAACAATGAGCAGTTCTTC. Translated, it gives CASSPGLVNNEQFF.

Comment on this clonotype: This could be a read error, since a much larger clone is one nucleotide away. The genes are TRBV6-5 and TRBJ1-4; D remains ambiguous. V was trimmed by 4 bases and J by 0 bases, leaving 9 bases between them. Germline CDR1 MNHEY, CDR2 SVGAGI. The CDR3 covers 15 residues. The CDR3 here is CASSSMAATNEKLFF. As DNA, the CDR3 is TGTGCCAGCAGTTCGATGGCTGCAACTAATGAAAAACTGTTTTTT.

This clonotype was counted many times. The CDR3 region is CASSRGHGNYGYTF. The CDR3 DNA is TGTGCCAGCAGCCGTGGGCACGGAAACTATGGCTACACCTTC. This chain connects TRBV12-3 or TRBV12-4 to TRBJ1-2; the D is unclear. The V gene lost 6 bases and the J gene lost 2 bases, with 13 bases spanning the gap. The CDR3 has 14 amino acids.

This clonotype was counted many times. The chain carries TRBV11-2 and TRBJ2-2; D uncertain. Between the trimmed V and J ends, which lost 1 base and 0 bases, there was a span of 9 bases. The CDR3 is 16 amino acids. The germline V gene has CDR1 SGHAT and CDR2 FQNNGV. Here the CDR3 DNA reads TGTGCCAGCAGCTTAGGCGGAGCGACGAACACCGGGGAGCTGTTTTTT. It is translated as CASSLGGATNTGELFF.

J is TRBJ1-2 and V is TRBV28; the match to TRBD1 covers 7 bases. Losses at the gene ends were 3 bases for V and 4 bases for J; bases not matched to a gene: 5. Per germline, CDR1 MDHEN and CDR2 SYDVKM. The CDR3 has 14 amino acids. The CDR3 sequence: CASSLFAGGYGYTF. The CDR3 bases are TGTGCCAGCAGTTTGTTTGCAGGGGGCTATGGCTACACCTTC.

This clonotype was seen repeatedly, ten times or more. The chain couples TRBV3-1 to TRBJ2-7; TRBD2 might be the D (6 bases). CDR3 length equals 17 residues. Trimming removed 6 bases from V and 3 bases from J, with 24 bases in between. Per germline, CDR1 LGHDT and CDR2 YNNKEL (reference sequence). The CDR3 protein is CASSRLFRTGEVYEQYF. The CDR3 region has the DNA TGTGCCAGCAGTCGCCTCTTTAGGACGGGGGAGGTCTACGAGCAGTACTTC.

The table lists this clonotype with many counts. The rearrangement uses TRBV5-1 and TRBJ2-3; 10 bases map to TRBD2. This CDR3 has 16 residues. The junction had 8 bases not matched to a gene; V was cut back by 0 bases and J by 7 bases. Germline assignment: CDR1 SGHRS and CDR2 YFSETQ. This CDR3 is CASSLEASGRVHTQYF. The CDR3 DNA sequence: TGCGCCAGCAGCTTGGAGGCTAGCGGGAGAGTGCATACGCAGTATTTT. Complete variable domain (other parts from reference TRBV5-1 and TRBJ2-3): KAGVTQTPRYLIKTRGQQVTLSCSPISGHRSVSWYQQTPGQGLQFLFEYFSETQRNKGNFPGRFSGRQFSNSRSEMNVSTLELGDSALYLCASSLEASGRVHTQYFGPGTRLTVL.

The gene calls are TRBV7-2 and TRBJ1-2; D possibly corresponds to TRBD1 (5 bases). CDR1 and CDR2 (germline): SGHTA, FQGNSA. CDR3 length equals 14 residues. Trimming left V 7 bases short and J 6 bases short, with 18 bases between. The CDR3 sequence: CASTPLTDNHGYTF. CDR3 coding DNA: TGTGCCAGCACTCCTCTGACGGACAACCATGGCTACACCTTC.

V and J are TRBV11-2 and TRBJ2-2; tentative D call: TRBD2 (6 bases). The germline V gene encodes CDR1 SGHAT and CDR2 FQNNGV. V was clipped by 6 bases and J by 2 bases, with 13 bases between them. The CDR3 is 15 amino acids. The CDR3 loop is CASRRPGLNTGELFF. The DNA for the CDR3 is TGTGCCAGCAGACGTCCGGGACTCAACACCGGGGAGCTGTTTTTT. The variable domain in full, with the rest retrieved from reference TRBV11-2 and TRBJ2-2, is EAGVAQSPRYKIIEKRQSVAFWCNPISGHATLYWYQQILGQGPKLLIQFQNNGVVDDSQLPKDRFSAERLKGVDSTLKIQPAKLEDSAVYLCASRRPGLNTGELFFGEGSRLTVL.

The sample holds many counts of this clonotype. The chain recombines TRBV11-2 with TRBJ2-7; D perhaps matches TRBD1 (6 bases). CDR3 length: 14 amino acids. Trimming pared 7 bases from V and 1 base from J, leaving 14 bases between. CDR1 SGHAT and CDR2 FQNNGV come from the germline V gene. CDR3 protein: CASIGIDRSYEQYF. The CDR3 DNA is TGTGCCAGCATCGGCATAGACAGGTCCTACGAGCAGTACTTC.

This chain connects TRBV9 to TRBJ1-6; tentatively, D is TRBD1 (5 bases). This CDR3 has 13 amino acids. V lost 4 bases to trimming and J lost 8 bases, with 10 bases between them. The germline gives CDR1 SGDLS, CDR2 YYNGEE. In DNA, the CDR3 is TGTGCCAGCAGCCCAGGGCCCGATTCACCCCTCCACTTT. It yields the protein CASSPGPDSPLHF.

J is TRBJ2-1 and V is TRBV9, with TRBD2 matching 7 bases. In germline, CDR1 is SGDLS, CDR2 YYNGEE. V lost 3 bases to trimming and J lost 5 bases; unmatched junction nucleotides: 14. The CDR3 is 17 amino acids. CDR3: CASSAGSSSGGDNEQFF. The CDR3 nucleotides are TGTGCCAGCAGCGCAGGCTCATCGTCGGGGGGAGACAATGAGCAGTTCTTC. Full variable domain (rest looked up from reference TRBV9 and TRBJ2-1): DSGVTQTPKHLITATGQRVTLRCSPRSGDLSVYWYQQSLDQGLQFLIQYYNGEERAKGNILERFSAQQFPDLHSELNLSSLELGDSALYFCASSAGSSSGGDNEQFFGPGTRLTVL.

This clonotype was seen repeatedly, ten times or more. The chain joins TRBV12-3 or TRBV12-4 to TRBJ2-1, with 13 bases fitting TRBD2. The CDR3 covers 16 residues. J gave up 6 bases and V 6 bases, and 8 bases lay outside the gene matches. CDR3 bases: TGTGCCAGCAGCCTCGGACTAGCGGGAGACCTCAATGAGCAGTTCTTC. This encodes CASSLGLAGDLNEQFF.

The rearrangement joins TRBV19 to TRBJ2-5; TRBD1 agrees at 12 bases. V was clipped by 5 bases and J by 5 bases; unmatched bases: 9. CDR1 is LNHDA, CDR2 SQIVND, per germline (reference sequence). CDR3 length equals 16 residues. The CDR3 loop is CASSSPGQGAVETQYF. The CDR3 nucleotides read TGTGCCAGTAGTTCCCCGGGACAGGGGGCTGTGGAGACCCAGTACTTC. The full variable domain, rest sourced from reference TRBV19 and TRBJ2-5, is DGGITQSPKYLFRKEGQNVTLSCEQNLNHDAMYWYRQDPGQGLRLIYYSQIVNDFQKGDIAEGYSVSREKKESFPLTVTSAQKNPTAFYLCASSSPGQGAVETQYFGPGTRLLVL.

The CDR3 reads CASSDSGRQETQYF. In DNA, the CDR3 is TGTGCCAGCAGTGATTCGGGCCGCCAAGAGACCCAGTACTTC. This chain uses TRBV2 with TRBJ2-5; unclear D gene. The germline V gene encodes CDR1 SNHLY and CDR2 FYNNEI. This CDR3 comprises 14 residues. The V end was cut by 3 bases, the J end by 1 base, with 9 bases between.

V and J are TRBV12-3 or TRBV12-4 and TRBJ2-3, with D possibly matching TRBD2 (6 bases). The CDR3 runs to 14 residues. V lost 7 bases to trimming and J lost 5 bases, with 16 bases between them. The CDR3 region has the DNA TGTGCCAGCAAGGAGGGTTGGGCCTTAGATACGCAGTATTTT. As protein: CASKEGWALDTQYF.

The sample holds a few counts of this clonotype. This rearrangement joins TRBV7-2 to TRBJ2-3, with a tentative D call TRBD2 (6 bases). V was trimmed by 2 bases and J by 7 bases, leaving 13 bases between them. The CDR3 has 14 amino acids. Germline loops: CDR1 SGHTA, CDR2 FQGNSA. The CDR3 region is CASSLWTNTNTQYF. CDR3 nucleotides: TGTGCCAGCAGCTTATGGACTAATACGAATACGCAGTATTTT. The full variable domain, completed using reference TRBV7-2 and TRBJ2-3, is GAGVSQSPSNKVTEKGKDVELRCDPISGHTALYWYRQSLGQGLEFLIYFQGNSAPDKSGLPSDRFSAERTGGSVSTLTIQRTQQEDSAVYLCASSLWTNTNTQYFGPGTRLTVL.

This clonotype was counted a few times. The V and J genes are TRBV14 and TRBJ1-1; the D gene is possibly TRBD1 (5 bases). This CDR3 contains 15 residues. CDR1 and CDR2 (germline): SGHDN, FVKESK. V dropped 4 bases and J dropped 4 bases, with 16 bases sitting between them. The DNA of the CDR3 is TGTGCCAGCAGCCCGATTGGGACTCCCGTCACTGAAGCTTTCTTT. Its protein is CASSPIGTPVTEAFF.

This clonotype was seen at least ten times. J is TRBJ2-7 and V is TRBV5-1; D unclear. The germline V gene has CDR1 SGHRS and CDR2 YFSETQ. The CDR3 extends over 12 amino acids. The ends were cut back, 5 bases at V and 3 bases at J, with 9 bases in the middle. In DNA, the CDR3 is TGCGCCAGCAGTGGCACCTTCTACGAGCAGTACTTC. Translation: CASSGTFYEQYF.

This clonotype was counted at least ten times. The J gene is TRBJ1-5, the V gene TRBV18, with TRBD1 as a possible D gene (6 bases). V lost 8 bases and J 6 bases, leaving 14 bases between the germline ends. In germline, CDR1 is KGHSH, CDR2 LQKENI. The CDR3 loop spans 13 amino acids. Written as DNA, the CDR3 is TGTGCCAGCAGTCCACAGGGATCTCAGCCCCAGCATTTT. Translating it yields CASSPQGSQPQHF.

The V gene is TRBV11-2, the J gene TRBJ2-3; D uncertain. The ends were cut back, 6 bases at V and 3 bases at J, with 7 bases in the middle. Germline V gene sequence: CDR1 SGHAT, CDR2 FQNNGV. The CDR3 runs to 12 residues. The CDR3 sequence: CASSVQTDTQYF. The CDR3 DNA reads TGTGCCAGCAGTGTGCAAACAGATACGCAGTATTTT.

In this sample, this clonotype turned up many times. The chain combines TRBV30 with TRBJ2-7, with D tentatively TRBD1 (5 bases). Germline CDR1 GTSNPN, CDR2 SVGIG (reference sequence). CDR3 length equals 11 residues. Trimming shortened V by 1 base and J by 5 bases, and 6 bases separated the two germline ends. CDR3 amino acids: CAWSEGNEQYF. The CDR3 DNA is TGTGCCTGGAGTGAGGGGAACGAGCAGTACTTC.

The chain carries TRBV7-3 and TRBJ2-2, with 8 bases matching TRBD2. CDR1 and CDR2 (germline): SGHTA, FQGTGA. The CDR3 consists of 15 residues. Germline trimming cut 0 bases from V and 6 bases from J; bases unmatched to any gene: 3. CDR3 protein: CASSLTAGGAGELFF. DNA for the CDR3: TGTGCCAGCAGCTTAACGGCGGGAGGCGCCGGGGAGCTGTTTTTT.